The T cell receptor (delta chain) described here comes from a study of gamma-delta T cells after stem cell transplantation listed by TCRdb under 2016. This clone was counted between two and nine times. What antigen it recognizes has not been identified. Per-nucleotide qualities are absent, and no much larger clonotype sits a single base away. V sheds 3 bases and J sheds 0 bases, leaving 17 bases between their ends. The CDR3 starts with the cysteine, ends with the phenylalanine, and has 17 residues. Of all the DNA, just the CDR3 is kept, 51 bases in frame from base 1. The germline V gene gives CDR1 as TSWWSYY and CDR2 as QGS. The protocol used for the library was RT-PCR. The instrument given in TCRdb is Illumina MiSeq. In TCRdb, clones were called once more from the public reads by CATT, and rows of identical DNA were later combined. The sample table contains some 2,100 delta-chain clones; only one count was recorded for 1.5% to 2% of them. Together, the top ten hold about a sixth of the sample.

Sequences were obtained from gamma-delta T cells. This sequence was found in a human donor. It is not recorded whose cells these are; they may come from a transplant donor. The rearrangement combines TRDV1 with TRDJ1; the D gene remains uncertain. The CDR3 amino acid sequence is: CALGDSTKGGDTDKLIF. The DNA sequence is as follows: TGTGCTCTTGGGGACAGTACCAAGGGCGGGGACACCGATAAACTCATCTTT.